This T cell receptor beta chain was sequenced in a study of graft-versus-host responses after intestinal transplantation. Turning to the study itself: Recipients received multivisceral, liver-intestinal, or isolated intestinal transplants. Points from the study as a whole: Recipient marrow showed GvH clones, some seen first in ileum or blood.

The graft tissue was processed, and this released both intraepithelial and lamina propria lymphocytes. Germline loops: CDR1 SGHDN, CDR2 FVKESK. V was pared by 0 bases and J by 4 bases, with 16 bases of the junction left unmatched. The CDR3 spans 19 residues. A single count supports this clone. Antigen specificity is unknown. Clones were read by immunoSEQ multiplex PCR, and TCRdb kept only the in-frame ones, dropping some. The sample includes almost 15,000 clones, around 67% of them seen just once. The chain joins TRBV14 to TRBJ2-3; 7 bases agree with TRBD2. The sample was ileum tissue, taken 650 to 700 days after intestinal transplantation. The TCR was taken from a human patient who received an intestinal transplant, so some T cells may come from the graft donor. CDR3 sequence reads: CASSQDRPRGVVLPDTQYF. The CDR3 DNA sequence: TGTGCCAGCAGCCAAGATAGGCCCCGGGGGGTAGTGCTGCCAGATACGCAGTATTTT. The full variable domain, with the rest looked up from reference TRBV14 and TRBJ2-3, is EAGVTQFPSHSVIEKGQTVTLRCDPISGHDNLYWYRRVMGKEIKFLLHFVKESKQDESGMPNNRFLAERTGGTYSTLKVQPAELEDSGVYFCASSQDRPRGVVLPDTQYFGPGTRLTVL.